These T cell receptor beta chains were read from a single sample in a study of technical replicates of blood from a handful of donors. Assay: immunoSEQ multiplex PCR; the TCRdb copy retains only in-frame clones and omits some. The sample has under 100,000 clones; around 94% are singletons. The sample taken for sequencing was T cells isolated from PBMCs. Receptor source: a human donor in good health. Both conserved end residues are part of each CDR3. A D gene is named only where the DNA matches it firmly. Clone size is shown for a subset of rows, as once, few, many or a class of expanded clone.

V: TRBV5-1; size: .; D: TRBD1; J: TRBJ2-5; CDR3: CASSLGLTGTVGETQYF; DNA: TGCGCCAGCAGCTTGGGTCTAACCGGGACAGTAGGAGAGACCCAGTACTTC
V: TRBV27; size: .; D: .; J: TRBJ2-7; CDR3: CASSSGRGYEQYF; DNA: TGTGCCAGCAGTTCGGGGCGGGGCTACGAGCAGTACTTC
V: TRBV5-1; size: once; D: TRBD1; J: TRBJ1-6; CDR3: CASRPRQGASLHF; DNA: TGCGCCAGCAGGCCCAGACAGGGGGCGTCCCTCCACTTT
V: TRBV7-6; size: .; D: TRBD2; J: TRBJ2-1; CDR3: CASSLSGSSYNEQFF; DNA: TGTGCCAGCAGCTTAAGCGGGAGCTCCTACAATGAGCAGTTCTTC
V: TRBV4-1; size: .; D: TRBD1; J: TRBJ1-6; CDR3: CASSQDGGTGRSPLHF; DNA: TGCGCCAGCAGCCAAGATGGCGGGACAGGCCGATCACCCCTCCACTTT
V: TRBV27; size: .; D: TRBD1; J: TRBJ2-7; CDR3: CASSLGTDSYEQYF; DNA: TGTGCCAGCAGTTTGGGGACAGACTCCTACGAGCAGTACTTC
V: TRBV6-4; size: .; D: TRBD2; J: TRBJ2-1; CDR3: CASSDLAGGLPKQFF; DNA: TGTGCCAGCAGTGATTTAGCGGGAGGGCTTCCAAAGCAGTTCTTC
V: TRBV5-5; size: .; D: TRBD2; J: TRBJ2-2; CDR3: CASSPPGLAGGITGELFF; DNA: TGTGCCAGCAGCCCTCCGGGACTAGCGGGGGGAATCACCGGGGAGCTGTTTTTT
V: TRBV10-2; size: .; D: .; J: TRBJ1-5; CDR3: CASSDEARWQPQHF; DNA: TGCGCCAGCAGTGATGAGGCTCGGTGGCAGCCCCAGCATTTT
V: TRBV5-4; size: few; D: .; J: TRBJ2-1; CDR3: CASSFTGMNEQFF; DNA: TGTGCCAGCAGCTTTACAGGGATGAATGAGCAGTTCTTC
V: TRBV6-1; size: .; D: .; J: TRBJ2-7; CDR3: CACGLDRRSSYEQYF; DNA: TGTGCCTGTGGATTAGACAGGCGCAGCTCCTACGAGCAGTACTTC
V: TRBV27; size: .; D: .; J: TRBJ1-2; CDR3: CASSREFSFTNYGYTF; DNA: TGTGCCAGCAGTCGAGAGTTCTCCTTTACTAACTATGGCTACACCTTC
V: TRBV27; size: .; D: .; J: TRBJ1-1; CDR3: CASSWSANTEAFF; DNA: TGTGCCAGCAGTTGGAGCGCGAACACTGAAGCTTTCTTT
V: TRBV28; size: .; D: .; J: TRBJ1-1; CDR3: CASSSSHAEAFF; DNA: TGTGCCAGCAGTTCTTCACACGCTGAAGCTTTCTTT
V: TRBV28; size: once; D: .; J: TRBJ2-7; CDR3: CASSLAAGTWGEQYF; DNA: TGTGCCAGCAGTTTAGCCGCCGGGACATGGGGTGAGCAGTACTTC
V: TRBV7-3; size: once; D: TRBD1; J: TRBJ2-2; CDR3: CASSRQGARLDSGELFF; DNA: TGTGCCAGCAGCCGACAGGGGGCGCGTCTCGACTCCGGGGAGCTGTTTTTT
V: TRBV28; size: .; D: TRBD1; J: TRBJ2-7; CDR3: CASSLWTGLSEQYF; DNA: TGTGCCAGCAGTTTGTGGACAGGGCTCAGCGAGCAGTACTTC
V: TRBV4-2; size: .; D: .; J: TRBJ2-1; CDR3: CASSQGTGLSNEQFF; DNA: TGTGCCAGCAGCCAAGGCACGGGATTGAGCAATGAGCAGTTCTTC
V: TRBV5-1; size: .; D: .; J: TRBJ1-2; CDR3: CASWPGGGSLVSGYTF; DNA: TGCGCCAGCTGGCCTGGCGGCGGGAGTTTAGTCTCTGGCTACACCTTC
V: TRBV19; size: few; D: .; J: TRBJ1-1; CDR3: CASSGAPEAFF; DNA: TGTGCCAGTAGTGGGGCGCCTGAAGCTTTCTTT
V: TRBV9; size: .; D: .; J: TRBJ2-7; CDR3: CASSVGTGTYEQYF; DNA: TGTGCCAGCAGCGTTGGTACAGGGACCTACGAGCAGTACTTC
V: TRBV6-6; size: .; D: .; J: TRBJ1-5; CDR3: CASRSGTWGSNQPQHF; DNA: TGTGCCAGCAGATCCGGGACATGGGGCAGCAATCAGCCCCAGCATTTT
V: TRBV9; size: .; D: TRBD2; J: TRBJ2-5; CDR3: CASSGKRGEETQYF; DNA: TGTGCCAGCAGCGGAAAGCGGGGGGAAGAGACCCAGTACTTC
V: TRBV6-5; size: .; D: .; J: TRBJ1-1; CDR3: CASRIESEAFF; DNA: TGTGCCAGCCGAATTGAGTCCGAAGCTTTCTTT
V: TRBV6-6; size: .; D: .; J: TRBJ2-5; CDR3: CASGNSETQYF; DNA: TGTGCCTCAGGGAACTCAGAGACCCAGTACTTC
V: TRBV5-7; size: .; D: TRBD1; J: TRBJ2-1; CDR3: CASKANRGFYNEQFF; DNA: TGTGCCAGCAAGGCCAACAGGGGATTCTACAATGAGCAGTTCTTC
V: TRBV7-8; size: .; D: .; J: TRBJ2-1; CDR3: CASSLAGPGEQFF; DNA: TGTGCCAGCAGCTTAGCGGGGCCAGGTGAGCAGTTCTTC
V: TRBV7-2; size: .; D: .; J: TRBJ2-2; CDR3: CASSSGGLEDTGELFF; DNA: TGTGCCAGCAGCTCGGGGGGCCTCGAGGACACCGGGGAGCTGTTTTTT
V: TRBV7-9; size: few; D: TRBD1; J: TRBJ1-2; CDR3: CATLGQGYGYTF; DNA: TGTGCCACCCTAGGACAGGGCTATGGCTACACCTTC
V: TRBV7-2; size: once; D: .; J: TRBJ2-7; CDR3: CASSSMGTSYEQYF; DNA: TGTGCCAGCAGCTCAATGGGCACCTCCTACGAGCAGTACTTC
V: TRBV19; size: .; D: TRBD1; J: TRBJ1-2; CDR3: CASSPYTGQGHYGYTF; DNA: TGTGCCAGTAGTCCCTATACGGGACAGGGCCACTATGGCTACACCTTC
V: TRBV9; size: .; D: .; J: TRBJ1-1; CDR3: CASSPEGRSTEAFF; DNA: TGTGCCAGCAGCCCGGAGGGCAGGAGCACTGAAGCTTTCTTT
V: TRBV13; size: .; D: .; J: TRBJ2-1; CDR3: CASSLGEGNEQFF; DNA: TGTGCCAGCAGCTTAGGCGAGGGTAATGAGCAGTTCTTC
V: TRBV11-2; size: .; D: TRBD1; J: TRBJ1-2; CDR3: CASSGGNRGRIYGYTF; DNA: TGTGCCAGCAGCGGAGGAAACAGGGGGCGAATTTATGGCTACACCTTC
V: TRBV6-5; size: .; D: TRBD1; J: TRBJ2-1; CDR3: CASSYAGTGGNEQFF; DNA: TGTGCCAGCAGTTACGCCGGGACAGGGGGCAATGAGCAGTTCTTC
V: TRBV5-1; size: .; D: TRBD1; J: TRBJ2-7; CDR3: CASRSPPTGVKAYEQYF; DNA: TGCGCCAGCAGGAGTCCACCTACAGGGGTTAAAGCTTACGAGCAGTACTTC
V: TRBV5-8; size: .; D: .; J: TRBJ1-1; CDR3: CASRSYRIDTEAFF; DNA: TGTGCCAGCAGATCATACAGGATTGACACTGAAGCTTTCTTT
V: TRBV30; size: once; D: .; J: TRBJ1-1; CDR3: CAWSTRGEAFF; DNA: TGTGCCTGGAGTACCAGGGGTGAAGCTTTCTTT
V: TRBV5-6; size: .; D: .; J: TRBJ2-2; CDR3: CASSPVSAGTGTGELFF; DNA: TGTGCCAGCAGCCCCGTTTCGGCGGGAACGGGGACCGGGGAGCTGTTTTTT
V: TRBV2; size: .; D: .; J: TRBJ1-2; CDR3: CASSENTGLGYTF; DNA: TGTGCCAGCAGTGAGAATACAGGGCTGGGCTACACCTTC
V: TRBV5-5; size: .; D: .; J: TRBJ2-5; CDR3: CASSTPHDQETQYF; DNA: TGTGCCAGCAGCACCCCACACGACCAAGAGACCCAGTACTTC
V: TRBV14; size: .; D: .; J: TRBJ1-1; CDR3: CASSQEKDRFYTEAFF; DNA: TGTGCCAGCAGCCAAGAAAAGGACAGATTTTACACTGAAGCTTTCTTT
V: TRBV28; size: .; D: .; J: TRBJ1-3; CDR3: CATLKNTIYF; DNA: TGTGCCACCTTAAAAAACACCATATATTTT
V: TRBV6-1; size: .; D: .; J: TRBJ2-7; CDR3: CASSEIVVIAPQKEQYF; DNA: TGTGCCAGCAGTGAAATTGTGGTGATAGCTCCTCAGAAAGAGCAGTACTTC
V: TRBV11-2; size: once; D: .; J: TRBJ1-5; CDR3: CASSLFAGLGGNQPQHF; DNA: TGTGCCAGCAGCTTATTTGCAGGTCTCGGGGGCAATCAGCCCCAGCATTTT
V: TRBV7-3; size: .; D: TRBD2; J: TRBJ2-3; CDR3: CASSFLAGGASDTQYF; DNA: TGTGCCAGCAGCTTCCTAGCGGGGGGTGCCTCAGATACGCAGTATTTT
V: TRBV27; size: .; D: TRBD2; J: TRBJ2-7; CDR3: CAIKKGTSGSVSYEQYF; DNA: TGTGCCATCAAAAAGGGGACTAGCGGGAGTGTCTCCTACGAGCAGTACTTC
V: TRBV27; size: .; D: TRBD2; J: TRBJ2-1; CDR3: CASSSISPTSGRAYEQFF; DNA: TGTGCCAGCAGTTCAATCAGTCCCACTAGCGGGAGGGCATATGAGCAGTTCTTC
V: TRBV6-1; size: .; D: .; J: TRBJ2-1; CDR3: CASSEHLKSYNEQFF; DNA: TGTGCCAGCAGTGAACACCTAAAGTCCTACAATGAGCAGTTCTTC
V: TRBV30; size: .; D: .; J: TRBJ2-1; CDR3: CAWLRDSLSYNEQFF; DNA: TGTGCCTGGTTGCGGGACAGCCTTTCCTACAATGAGCAGTTCTTC
V: TRBV9; size: .; D: .; J: TRBJ2-3; CDR3: CASSVDRGTDTQYF; DNA: TGTGCCAGCAGCGTAGACAGGGGCACAGATACGCAGTATTTT
V: TRBV11-2; size: .; D: .; J: TRBJ2-1; CDR3: CASSLALANEQFF; DNA: TGTGCCAGCAGCTTAGCTCTAGCCAATGAGCAGTTCTTC
V: TRBV30; size: .; D: .; J: TRBJ1-5; CDR3: CAWTPGTAGNQPQHF; DNA: TGTGCCTGGACCCCGGGGACTGCCGGCAATCAGCCCCAGCATTTT